Listed below are T cell receptor beta chains from one sample, sequenced in a study of persistence of HIV-infected CD4 T cells. Sequencing was performed with immunoSEQ multiplex PCR; in TCRdb, only in-frame clones are kept and a portion is missing. The sample has around 60,000 clones, 65% to 80% seen once. These receptors have no identified antigens. This specimen consisted of CD4+ T cells sorted from PBMCs after approximately 19-hour stimulation, obtained from a patient who received antiretroviral therapy. The receptors were sampled from an adult man with HIV who was CMV-seropositive. CDR3s include the opening cysteine and the closing phenylalanine or tryptophan. A D gene is named only where the DNA matches it firmly. Expanded clones are given a class, and other clones once, few, many or no size at all.

TRBD1 | TRBJ1-6 | TRBV3-1/TRBV3-2 | NA | TGTGCCAGCAGCCAAGATGTCGACAGGGGATCACCCCTCCACTTT | CASSQDVDRGSPLHF
NA | TRBJ2-2 | TRBV10-2 | NA | TGCGCCAGCAGCCGGACGGGGAACACCGGGGAGCTGTTTTTT | CASSRTGNTGELFF
NA | TRBJ1-3 | TRBV7-8 | NA | TGTGCCAGCAGCTTAGGGCAGGGCCGGGAAAACACCATATATTTT | CASSLGQGRENTIYF
TRBD1 | TRBJ1-3 | TRBV9 | few | TGTGCCAGCAGCGTACAGGGGGCATCTGGAAACACCATATATTTT | CASSVQGASGNTIYF
NA | TRBJ1-2 | TRBV28 | NA | TGTGCCAGCAGTTTCCGACAGTTGCCCTATGGCTACACCTTC | CASSFRQLPYGYTF
NA | TRBJ1-1 | TRBV9 | NA | TGTGCCAGCAGCGCGACAGCGAACACTGAAGCTTTCTTT | CASSATANTEAFF
NA | TRBJ1-1 | TRBV3-1/TRBV3-2 | NA | TGTGCCAGCAGCCCACCGACAGCGACTAAAGCTTTCTTT | CASSPPTATKAFF
TRBD1 | TRBJ1-2 | TRBV2 | NA | TGTGCCAGTGAGTGGTTAGGACAGGGGGCCAATGGCTACACCTTC | CASEWLGQGANGYTF
TRBD1 | TRBJ2-3 | TRBV5-1 | NA | TGCGCCAGCAGCTTCGGGACAGGGGAGGATACGCAGTATTTT | CASSFGTGEDTQYF
NA | TRBJ2-3 | TRBV7-9 | NA | TGTGCCAGCAGGGGAGATACGCAGTATTTT | CASRGDTQYF
NA | TRBJ2-3 | TRBV5-6 | NA | TGTGCCAGCAGCACAAGAGATACGCAGTATTTT | CASSTRDTQYF
TRBD1 | TRBJ1-6 | TRBV2 | few | TGTGCCAGCAGTGAAAGGACAGGGAAAGAGTCACCCCTCCACTTT | CASSERTGKESPLHF
NA | TRBJ1-4 | TRBV2 | NA | TGTGCCAGCATCGAAGACAGCAACAATGAAAAACTGTTTTTT | CASIEDSNNEKLFF
TRBD1 | TRBJ1-4 | TRBV6-6 | NA | TGTGCCACCCAGTTGACAGGGGGCCTGGAAAAACTGTTTTTT | CATQLTGGLEKLFF
NA | TRBJ1-3 | TRBV9 | NA | TGTGCCAGCAGCTCCCGAGACACCATATATTTT | CASSSRDTIYF
NA | TRBJ2-6 | TRBV18 | NA | TGTGCCAGCTCACCTCAGGACCGACCTCCCACTCTCTCTGGGGCCAACGTCCTGACTTTC | CASSPQDRPPTLSGANVLTF
NA | TRBJ1-1 | TRBV21-1 | NA | TGTGCCAGCAGCAAGGAAAGGACTGGGACTGAAGCTTTCTTT | CASSKERTGTEAFF
TRBD1 | TRBJ2-3 | TRBV5-1 | NA | TGCGCCAGCAGCCAAGGACAGGGAGACGTGACGCAGTATTTT | CASSQGQGDVTQYF
TRBD1 | TRBJ2-6 | TRBV5-5 | NA | TGTGCCAGCAGCTCCGACAGGGGGCGGTCTGGGGCCAACGTCCTGACTTTC | CASSSDRGRSGANVLTF
TRBD1 | TRBJ1-4 | TRBV3-1/TRBV3-2 | NA | TGTGCCAGCAGCCAAGATGGGACAGTATTCGGAAAACTGTTTTTT | CASSQDGTVFGKLFF
NA | TRBJ1-3 | TRBV3-1/TRBV3-2 | NA | TGTGCCAGCAGCCAAGTAAGACGCTCGGAAAACACCATATATTTT | CASSQVRRSENTIYF
NA | TRBJ2-7 | TRBV5-1 | NA | TGCGCCAGCAGCCCCCGGGGGCGGGGGAGCTCCTACGAGCAGTACTTC | CASSPRGRGSSYEQYF
NA | TRBJ1-2 | TRBV15 | NA | TGTGCCACCAGCGGCCTGACAGCTAACTATGGCTACACCTTC | CATSGLTANYGYTF
TRBD1 | TRBJ1-5 | TRBV28 | NA | TGTGCCAGCAGGCCGGGACAGCCCGGAAATCAGCCCCAGCATTTT | CASRPGQPGNQPQHF
NA | TRBJ1-1 | TRBV14 | NA | TGTGCCAGCAGCCATATAGGGACGGGGAACACTGAAGCTTTCTTT | CASSHIGTGNTEAFF
NA | TRBJ1-1 | TRBV2 | NA | TGTGCCAGTTCCCCAGAGGTGGGACCCGGTGAAGCTTTCTTT | CASSPEVGPGEAFF
NA | TRBJ2-7 | TRBV6-5 | NA | TGTGCCAGCAGTTACCGCAGGGGCAGGAACGAGCAGTACTTC | CASSYRRGRNEQYF
TRBD1 | TRBJ2-1 | TRBV10-2 | NA | TGCGCCAGCAGTCTAGACAGGGACGAAAACAATGAGCAGTTCTTC | CASSLDRDENNEQFF
TRBD2 | TRBJ2-1 | TRBV5-1 | NA | TGCGCCAGCAGCTTGGATCTAGGGACTAGCGGGGGCTACAATGAGCAGTTCTTC | CASSLDLGTSGGYNEQFF
NA | TRBJ2-1 | TRBV14 | NA | TGTGCCAGCAGCCCCTACATAGGCTCCTACAATGAGCAGTTCTTC | CASSPYIGSYNEQFF
TRBD1 | TRBJ1-2 | TRBV5-1 | NA | TGCGCCAGCCGGGCAGGGGGGCAGGCGGACTATGGCTACACCTTC | CASRAGGQADYGYTF
NA | TRBJ1-2 | TRBV19 | once | TGTGCCTCCGTCGGCTATGGCTACACCTTC | CASVGYGYTF
NA | TRBJ2-5 | TRBV12-3/TRBV12-4 | NA | TGTGCCAGCAGTTCCCCGCTGGAGACCCAGTACTTC | CASSSPLETQYF
TRBD1 | TRBJ1-4 | TRBV5-4 | few | TGTGCCAGCAGCTCGGGGACAGGGCTAAATGAAAAACTGTTTTTT | CASSSGTGLNEKLFF
NA | TRBJ1-3 | TRBV6-6 | NA | TGTGCCAGCACCGATCAGGGTCGCTCTGGAAACACCATATATTTT | CASTDQGRSGNTIYF
NA | TRBJ1-4 | TRBV18 | NA | TGTGCCAGCTCACCACAGAGTAATGAAAAACTGTTTTTT | CASSPQSNEKLFF
NA | TRBJ2-3 | TRBV20-1 | NA | TGCAGTGCTAGTACGCGGAACACAGATACGCAGTATTTT | CSASTRNTDTQYF
NA | TRBJ1-2 | TRBV6-5 | NA | TGTGCCAGCAGTCGGGACCTAATTAACTATGGCTACACCTTC | CASSRDLINYGYTF
TRBD1 | TRBJ1-1 | TRBV5-4 | once | TGTACCTATGACAGGGGAGGGTTGAACACTGAAGCTTTCTTT | CTYDRGGLNTEAFF
NA | TRBJ1-1 | TRBV7-3 | NA | TGTGCCAGCAGCTTAATAGGCGGGGGGCTGAACACTGAAGCTTTCTTT | CASSLIGGGLNTEAFF
TRBD1 | TRBJ1-2 | TRBV19 | NA | TGTGCCAGTAGTGCTAGACAGGGGGCGCGCGGCTACACCTTC | CASSARQGARGYTF
NA | TRBJ1-2 | TRBV6-4 | NA | TGTGCCAGCAGTGAAGGTAGGCAGGCGCGCCCATTAATCTATGGCTACACCTTC | CASSEGRQARPLIYGYTF
TRBD1 | TRBJ1-2 | TRBV6-1 | NA | TGTGCCAGCAGTGAAACCGGGACAGGGGCCGGCTACACCTTC | CASSETGTGAGYTF
NA | TRBJ1-2 | TRBV4-1 | NA | TGCGCCAGCAGCCAAGGAGCTAACTATGGCTACACCTTC | CASSQGANYGYTF
TRBD1 | TRBJ2-3 | TRBV18 | NA | TGTGCCAGCTCACCGGCAGGGGGCGGTTTTGGTCGGAAGTATTTT | CASSPAGGGFGRKYF
TRBD1 | TRBJ2-3 | TRBV9 | few | TGTGCCAGCAGCCCCCGGACAGGGGAAGGAACAGATACGCAGTATTTT | CASSPRTGEGTDTQYF
NA | TRBJ2-2 | TRBV19 | NA | TGTGCCAGTAGTATAGGCAGGGTGGTCCAAGGGGAGCTGTTTTTT | CASSIGRVVQGELFF
TRBD1 | TRBJ2-7 | TRBV12-3/TRBV12-4 | few | TGTGCCAGCAGTTCGCACAGGGGATACGAGCAGTACTTC | CASSSHRGYEQYF